The 23 T cell receptor beta chains below were found in one sample sequenced in a study of blood T cell repertoires in COVID-19 (dated by TCRdb to 2019 to 2021). Receptor amplification or capture employed the immunoSEQ multiplex PCR assay. This immuneACCESS table, as held by TCRdb, lists in-frame sequences with V and J called but not all clones. Of the missing ones, under half trace to an unresolved V gene in checked studies; the others have no known cause. The sample profile shows a few hundred thousand clones; roughly 88% of them were found once. Together, the top ten hold roughly 0.87% of the sample. The sequenced sample consisted of peripheral blood. These receptors were collected from a human donor with COVID-19, enrolled during active disease. The donor label of this sample is uncertain.

This clone occurred once. The chain employs TRBV28 and TRBJ2-5, with 12 positions matching TRBD1. Germline trimming cut 5 bases from V and 5 bases from J; bases unmatched to any gene: 9. Germline values: CDR1 MDHEN, CDR2 SYDVKM. The CDR3 totals 16 residues. The DNA of the CDR3 is TGTGCCAGCAGTGGAGCGGGACAGGGGGCTGGGGAGACCCAGTACTTC. It yields the protein CASSGAGQGAGETQYF.

This rearrangement joins TRBV3-1 (or the pseudogene TRBV3-2) to TRBJ1-5, with 9 bases aligning to TRBD1. CDR3 length: 17 amino acids. V trimming: 0 bases; J trimming: 2 bases; junction bases outside the gene matches: 5. CDR1 is LGHDT, CDR2 YNNKEL, per germline (reference sequence). The CDR3 sequence: CASSQDIGTGRNQPQHF. The CDR3 nucleotides are TGTGCCAGCAGCCAAGATATCGGGACAGGGCGCAATCAGCCCCAGCATTTT.

This sequence joins TRBV27 and TRBJ1-1, with D unresolved. Germline-derived CDR1 and CDR2 are MNHEY and SMNVEV (reference sequence). CDR3 length equals 12 residues. Trimming removed 7 bases at V and 1 base at J, with 7 bases between. The CDR3 loop reads CASKNRNTEAFF. CDR3 sequence (DNA): TGTGCCAGCAAAAACAGGAACACTGAAGCTTTCTTT.

There are a few counts of this clone. The chain uses TRBV30 and TRBJ1-4; D possibly corresponds to TRBD1 (5 bases). The CDR3 is 13 residues long. V lost 6 bases, J lost 6 bases, and 14 bases lay in between. Looked up from germline, CDR1 is GTSNPN and CDR2 is SVGIG (reference sequence). The CDR3 region has the DNA TGTGCCTGTCAAGGCGCGGGGGATGAAAAACTGTTTTTT. The encoded protein is CACQGAGDEKLFF.

This clone was counted only a few times. J is TRBJ2-7 and V is TRBV5-1; a weak D match, TRBD1 (8 bases). CDR1 SGHRS and CDR2 YFSETQ come from the germline V gene. Trimming shortened V by 4 bases and J by 0 bases, and 20 bases separated the two germline ends. This CDR3 has 17 amino acids. DNA for the CDR3: TGCGCCAGCAGCCATCCTACAGGGGGGGGCAGCTCCTACGAGCAGTACTTC. Residues: CASSHPTGGGSSYEQYF.

This CDR3 is CASSKGSLVYGYTF. The CDR3 DNA reads TGTGCCAGCAGCAAAGGTAGTTTGGTGTATGGCTACACCTTC. The chain employs TRBV7-9 and TRBJ1-2; D is undetermined. The CDR3 is made up of 14 amino acids. In germline, CDR1 is SEHNR, CDR2 FQNEAQ (reference sequence). Trimming pared 5 bases from V and 5 bases from J, leaving 15 bases between.

The rearrangement uses TRBV28 and TRBJ2-6, with 12 bases fitting TRBD1. After removal of 8 bases from V and 4 bases from J, the junction contained 3 bases not matched to a gene. The germline CDR1 and CDR2 sequences are MDHEN and SYDVKM. The CDR3 spans 15 residues. CDR3 loop: CASGTGGLGANVLTF. The DNA for the CDR3 is TGTGCCAGCGGGACAGGGGGCTTGGGGGCCAACGTCCTGACTTTC.

The CDR3 DNA is TGTGCCACCGACGACCCGGGACAGGGACTTTCAGGAGAAAAACTGTTTTTT. This sequence encodes CATDDPGQGLSGEKLFF. The V gene is TRBV19, the J gene TRBJ1-4; 9 nucleotides agree with TRBD1. V was pared by 10 bases and J by 8 bases, with 20 bases of the junction left unmatched. The CDR3 is made up of 17 amino acids. Germline CDR1 is LNHDA and CDR2 is SQIVND (reference sequence).

This clone has just one count. The chain is built from TRBV6-1 and TRBJ2-7; TRBD2 might be the D (5 bases). CDR1 is MNHNS and CDR2 is SASEGT in the germline V gene. The CDR3 sequence is 12 residues long. The germline V and J ends were trimmed by 0 bases and 9 bases, with 9 bases remaining between them. The CDR3: CASSEAVGGQYF. The CDR3 DNA reads as TGTGCCAGCAGTGAAGCTGTTGGAGGGCAGTACTTC.

This clone was counted only a few times. This chain links TRBV27 with TRBJ1-2; 7 bases match TRBD1. Germline trimming cut 6 bases from V and 4 bases from J; bases unmatched to any gene: 8. The CDR3 is made up of 14 amino acids. The germline V gene encodes CDR1 MNHEY and CDR2 SMNVEV (reference sequence). For the CDR3, the DNA is TGTGCCAGCAGGCCTCATACAGGGGTCTATGGCTACACCTTC. Its protein is CASRPHTGVYGYTF.

J is TRBJ2-5 and V is TRBV2; D is possibly TRBD2 (5 bases). Trimming stripped 4 bases from V and 5 bases from J, with 8 bases between. Per germline, CDR1 SNHLY and CDR2 FYNNEI. CDR3 length: 12 amino acids. The CDR3, as DNA: TGTGCCAGCAGTGGGAGGTTGGAGACCCAGTACTTC. This encodes CASSGRLETQYF.

This rearrangement joins TRBV19 to TRBJ2-1; 12 bases line up with TRBD1. The CDR3 runs to 14 residues. CDR1 LNHDA and CDR2 SQIVND come from the germline V gene (reference sequence). V was pared by 7 bases and J by 7 bases, with 5 bases of the junction left unmatched. The CDR3 sequence: CASTGTGGMNEQFF. The CDR3 DNA reads as TGTGCCAGTACAGGGACAGGGGGCATGAATGAGCAGTTCTTC.

DNA of the CDR3: TGTGCCAGCAGCTTAGCTGTGGGACAGGGGGCGGCGGGAAACACCATATATTTT. Translation gives CASSLAVGQGAAGNTIYF. The J gene is TRBJ1-3, the V gene TRBV7-2; 12 bases agree with TRBD1. Germline lookup yields CDR1 SGHTA and CDR2 FQGNSA. The CDR3 runs 18 residues. After removal of 0 bases from V and 4 bases from J, the junction contained 7 bases not matched to a gene.

J is TRBJ1-2 and V is TRBV11-2, with 7 bases aligning to TRBD1. The CDR3 has 13 residues. The germline V gene encodes CDR1 SGHAT and CDR2 FQNNGV. Unmatched junction bases numbered 10, after V lost 6 bases and J lost 9 bases. Written as DNA, the CDR3 is TGTGCCAGCAGTATGACAGGGATCACTCGCTACACCTTC. Its translation is CASSMTGITRYTF.

This rearrangement joins TRBV27 to TRBJ1-1, with 10 bases lining up with TRBD1. The germline V gene has CDR1 MNHEY and CDR2 SMNVEV (reference sequence). Germline trimming cut 5 bases from V and 2 bases from J; bases unmatched to any gene: 11. The CDR3 has 17 residues. The chain's CDR3 is CASSLRPGTGANTEAFF. Here the CDR3 DNA reads TGTGCCAGCAGTCTCAGGCCCGGGACAGGGGCTAACACTGAAGCTTTCTTT.

J is TRBJ2-3 and V is TRBV5-1; D is possibly TRBD2 (6 bases). CDR1 is SGHRS, CDR2 YFSETQ, per germline. The ends were cut back, 1 base at V and 9 bases at J, with 15 bases in the middle. The CDR3 loop spans 14 amino acids. The CDR3 sequence is CASSLFGLGRTQYF. The CDR3 DNA reads TGCGCCAGCAGCTTGTTCGGGTTAGGGAGGACGCAGTATTTT.

The rearrangement uses TRBV29-1 and TRBJ1-2; the match to TRBD1 covers 8 bases. Germline CDR1 and CDR2: SQVTM and ANQGSEA. Germline trimming cut 6 bases from V and 4 bases from J; bases unmatched to any gene: 7. The CDR3 length is 13 residues. DNA for the CDR3: TGCAGCGTCGTGGACAGGGAGGGCTATGGCTACACCTTC. Its translation: CSVVDREGYGYTF.

This clone is a singleton in its sample. The genes are TRBV9 and TRBJ1-2; 7 bases fit TRBD1. CDR3 length: 15 residues. The V gene's germline CDR1 is SGDLS and CDR2 YYNGEE. V trimming: 7 bases; J trimming: 2 bases; junction bases outside the gene matches: 11. CDR3 sequence: CASSLKGAPNYGYTF. The CDR3 nucleotides read TGTGCCAGCTCCCTTAAGGGGGCGCCCAACTATGGCTACACCTTC.

The chain combines TRBV7-9 with TRBJ2-1, with 8 positions matching TRBD2. The CDR3 covers 14 residues. Losses at the gene ends were 2 bases for V and 7 bases for J; bases not matched to a gene: 4. Germline V gene lookup returns CDR1 SEHNR and CDR2 FQNEAQ (reference sequence). The CDR3 loop reads CASSLTGTRNEQFF. CDR3 sequence (DNA): TGTGCCAGCAGCTTAACCGGGACTAGAAATGAGCAGTTCTTC.

J is TRBJ1-2 and V is TRBV9; 7 nucleotides line up with TRBD1. Per the germline V gene, CDR1 is SGDLS and CDR2 is YYNGEE. The ends lost 4 bases at V and 7 bases at J; junction bases unmatched: 13. The CDR3 loop spans 15 amino acids. The CDR3 nucleotides read TGTGCCAGCAGCAAAACCTTTGACAGGGCGGGTGGCTACACCTTC. Amino acids: CASSKTFDRAGGYTF.

This clone came up once. V is TRBV6-5 and J is TRBJ1-1; D remains unclear. This CDR3 contains 13 residues. Germline assignment: CDR1 MNHEY and CDR2 SVGAGI. V shed 0 bases and J shed 7 bases, with 9 bases lying between them. Here the CDR3 DNA reads TGTGCCAGCAGTTACTCGAAAACGCGTGAAGCTTTCTTT. Amino acids: CASSYSKTREAFF.

The CDR3 sequence: CASSSSIAEANSPLHF. The CDR3 coding sequence is TGTGCCAGCAGTTCTTCCATCGCGGAAGCGAATTCACCCCTCCACTTT. This chain joins TRBV28 and TRBJ1-6; D gene ambiguous. V lost 4 bases to trimming and J lost 7 bases, with 17 bases between them. CDR3 length equals 16 residues. Germline V CDR1 and CDR2: MDHEN, SYDVKM.

The chain has TRBV11-1 and TRBJ2-7, with 7 bases fitting TRBD1. The CDR3 covers 14 residues. The ends lost 0 bases at V and 6 bases at J; junction bases unmatched: 5. Germline assignment: CDR1 SGHAT and CDR2 FQDESV (reference sequence). The DNA for the CDR3 is TGTGCCAGCAGCTTAGCTCTACAGGGGCGCGAGCAGTACTTC. It is translated as CASSLALQGREQYF.